This TCR beta chain was captured by sequencing in a study of Graves' ophthalmopathy and Graves' hyperthyroidism. In germline, CDR1 is KGHSH, CDR2 LQKENI. V shed 2 bases, J shed 5 bases, and the junction held 6 bases outside the gene matches. The CDR3 contains 15 residues. CDR3 regions of TCR beta were amplified from RNA transcripts. First-round RT-PCR employed HTBI primers, with a second-round multiplex PCR after it. Via MiXCR, TCRdb re-called the multiplex PCR reads, giving one row per CDR3 protein. The table includes 200,000 to 250,000 distinct CDR3 sequences, under 30% detected once. In this sample, this clonotype turned up many times. Antigen specificity is unknown. Other autoimmune disease, uncontrolled infection, pregnancy and lactation led to exclusion. Over 9.5 ml of fresh blood yielded the PBMCs by density gradient. Study results and limitations: Separation of ophthalmopathy from stable hyperthyroidism was achieved by a 13-signature model, at about 89% sensitivity and 81.08% specificity. Ophthalmopathy progression was predicted by the model at 60% to 71% sensitivity and about 74% specificity.

This chain links TRBV18 with TRBJ2-7; TRBD2 matches 10 bases. The TCR originated in a man aged 50-59 years with Graves' ophthalmopathy. Sequenced input: peripheral blood. CDR3 protein: CASSPSGLAFDEQYF. The CDR3 nucleotides read TGTGCCAGCTCACCATCGGGACTAGCGTTTGACGAGCAGTACTTC.